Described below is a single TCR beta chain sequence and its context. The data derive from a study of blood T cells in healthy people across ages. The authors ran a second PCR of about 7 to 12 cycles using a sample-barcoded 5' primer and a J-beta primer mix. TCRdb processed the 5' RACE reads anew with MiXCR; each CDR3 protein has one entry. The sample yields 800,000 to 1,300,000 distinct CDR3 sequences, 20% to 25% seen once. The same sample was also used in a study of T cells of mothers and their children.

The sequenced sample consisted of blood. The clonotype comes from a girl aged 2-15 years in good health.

CDR3 bases: TGTGCCAGCAGCACTAGGGCTAGCGGGAGTAATTTTTACTACAATGAGCAGTTCTTC. Translation: CASSTRASGSNFYYNEQFF. The gene calls are TRBV11-2 and TRBJ2-1; TRBD2 matches 10 bases. Per germline, CDR1 SGHAT and CDR2 FQNNGV. The CDR3 is 19 residues long. With 5 bases clipped from V and 3 bases from J, the junction kept 16 bases outside the gene matches. The variable domain in full, completed from reference TRBV11-2 and TRBJ2-1, reads EAGVAQSPRYKIIEKRQSVAFWCNPISGHATLYWYQQILGQGPKLLIQFQNNGVVDDSQLPKDRFSAERLKGVDSTLKIQPAKLEDSAVYLCASSTRASGSNFYYNEQFFGPGTRLTVL.